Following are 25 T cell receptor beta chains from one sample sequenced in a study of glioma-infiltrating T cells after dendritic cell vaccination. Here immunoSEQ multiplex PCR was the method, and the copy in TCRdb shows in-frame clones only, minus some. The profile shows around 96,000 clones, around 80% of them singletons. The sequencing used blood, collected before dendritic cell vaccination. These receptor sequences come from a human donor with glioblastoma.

This chain's CDR3 is CASNNQGANYGYTF. CDR3 sequence (DNA): TGTGCCAGCAACAACCAGGGGGCGAACTATGGCTACACCTTC. The rearrangement uses TRBV6-1 and TRBJ1-2; TRBD1 matches at 8 bases. There are 14 residues in the CDR3. From germline, CDR1 is MNHNS and CDR2 SASEGT. V gave up 7 bases and J gave up 2 bases; unmatched junction bases: 6.

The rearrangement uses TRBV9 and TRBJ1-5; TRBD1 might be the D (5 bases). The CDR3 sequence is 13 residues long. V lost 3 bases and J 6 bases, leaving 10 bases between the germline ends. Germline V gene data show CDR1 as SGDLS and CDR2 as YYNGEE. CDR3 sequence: CASSGGFGQPQHF. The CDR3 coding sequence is TGTGCCAGCAGCGGGGGCTTCGGTCAGCCCCAGCATTTT.

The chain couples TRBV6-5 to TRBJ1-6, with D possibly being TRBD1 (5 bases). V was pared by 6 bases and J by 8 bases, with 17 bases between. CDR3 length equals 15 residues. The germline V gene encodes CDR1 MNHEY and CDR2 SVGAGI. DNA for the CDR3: TGTGCCAGCAGCTTACTTCAGGGCGGGGATTCACCCCTCCACTTT. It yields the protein CASSLLQGGDSPLHF.

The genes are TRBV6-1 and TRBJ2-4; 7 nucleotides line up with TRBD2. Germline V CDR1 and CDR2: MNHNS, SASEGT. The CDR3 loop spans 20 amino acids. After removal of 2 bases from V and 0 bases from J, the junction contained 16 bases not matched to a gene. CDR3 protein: CASSERLGSASGIAKNIQYF. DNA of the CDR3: TGTGCCAGCAGTGAACGGTTGGGGTCAGCAAGCGGGATAGCCAAAAACATTCAGTACTTC.

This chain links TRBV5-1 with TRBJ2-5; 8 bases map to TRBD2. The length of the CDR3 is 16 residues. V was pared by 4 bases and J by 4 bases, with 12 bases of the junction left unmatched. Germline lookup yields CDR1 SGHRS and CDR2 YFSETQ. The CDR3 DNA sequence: TGCGCCAGCAGCCGGGGGGGACTAGATTTTGTAGAGACCCAGTACTTC. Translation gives CASSRGGLDFVETQYF.

This CDR3 reads CASSLAGGPSNEQFF. The DNA for the CDR3 is TGCGCCAGCAGTCTAGCGGGAGGGCCTAGCAATGAGCAGTTCTTC. The chain carries TRBV10-1 and TRBJ2-1, with 12 bases matching TRBD2. V lost 5 bases, J lost 6 bases, and 5 bases stayed unmatched. Germline values: CDR1 WNHNN, CDR2 SYGVQD (reference sequence). This CDR3 is 15 amino acids long.

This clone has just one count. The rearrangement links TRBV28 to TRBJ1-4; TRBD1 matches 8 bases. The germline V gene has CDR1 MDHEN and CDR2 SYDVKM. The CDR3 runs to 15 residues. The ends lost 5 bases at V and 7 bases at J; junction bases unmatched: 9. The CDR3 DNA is TGTGCCAGCAGTCTCCTGGACAGGGTTGCTGAAAAACTGTTTTTT. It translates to CASSLLDRVAEKLFF. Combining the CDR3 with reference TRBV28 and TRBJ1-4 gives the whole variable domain DVKVTQSSRYLVKRTGEKVFLECVQDMDHENMFWYRQDPGLGLRLIYFSYDVKMKEKGDIPEGYSVSREKKERFSLILESASTNQTSMYLCASSLLDRVAEKLFFGSGTQLSVL.

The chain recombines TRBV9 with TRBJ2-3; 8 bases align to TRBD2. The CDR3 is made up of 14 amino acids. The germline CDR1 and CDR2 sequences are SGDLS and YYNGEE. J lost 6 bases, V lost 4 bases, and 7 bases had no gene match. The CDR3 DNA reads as TGTGCCAGCAGCCTTAGCGGGAAGCTCGATACGCAGTATTTT. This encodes CASSLSGKLDTQYF.

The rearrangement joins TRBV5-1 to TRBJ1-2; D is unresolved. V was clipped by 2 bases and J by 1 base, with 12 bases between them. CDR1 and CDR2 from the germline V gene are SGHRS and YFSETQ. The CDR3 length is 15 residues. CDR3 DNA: TGCGCCAGCAGCTTTGGGGAGTCCGATAACTATGGCTACACCTTC. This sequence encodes CASSFGESDNYGYTF.

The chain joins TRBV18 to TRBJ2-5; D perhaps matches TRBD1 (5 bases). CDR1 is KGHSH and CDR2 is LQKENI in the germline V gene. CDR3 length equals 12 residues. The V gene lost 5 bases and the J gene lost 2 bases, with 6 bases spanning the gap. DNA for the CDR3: TGTGCCAGCTCAAGACAGCAAGAGACCCAGTACTTC. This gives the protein CASSRQQETQYF.

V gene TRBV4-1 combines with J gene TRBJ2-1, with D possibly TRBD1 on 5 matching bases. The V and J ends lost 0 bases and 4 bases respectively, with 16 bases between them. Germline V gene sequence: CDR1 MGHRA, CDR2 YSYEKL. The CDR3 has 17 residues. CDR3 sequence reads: CASSQDADSSFYNEQFF. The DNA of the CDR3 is TGCGCCAGCAGCCAAGATGCTGACAGTAGCTTTTACAATGAGCAGTTCTTC.

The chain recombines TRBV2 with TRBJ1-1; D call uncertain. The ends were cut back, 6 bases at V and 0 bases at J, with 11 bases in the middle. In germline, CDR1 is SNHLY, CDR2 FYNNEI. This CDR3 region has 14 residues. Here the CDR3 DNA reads TGTGCCAGCAGCCAACCCGGGGTGAACACTGAAGCTTTCTTT. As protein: CASSQPGVNTEAFF.

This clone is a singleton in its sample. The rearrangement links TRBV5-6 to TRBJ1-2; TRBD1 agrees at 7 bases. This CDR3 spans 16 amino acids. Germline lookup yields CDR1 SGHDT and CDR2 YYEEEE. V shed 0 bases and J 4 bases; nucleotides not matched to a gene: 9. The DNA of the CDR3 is TGTGCCAGCAGCTTGGCAGGGGGTAATTTCTTCTATGGCTACACCTTC. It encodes CASSLAGGNFFYGYTF.

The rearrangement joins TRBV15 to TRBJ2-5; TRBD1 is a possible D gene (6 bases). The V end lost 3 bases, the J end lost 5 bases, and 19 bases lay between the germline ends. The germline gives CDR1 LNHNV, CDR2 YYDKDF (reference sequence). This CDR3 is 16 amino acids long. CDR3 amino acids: CATSRAGAGARETQYF. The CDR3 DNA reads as TGTGCCACCAGCAGGGCCGGGGCAGGGGCTCGGGAGACCCAGTACTTC. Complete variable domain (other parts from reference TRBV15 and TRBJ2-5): DAMVIQNPRYQVTQFGKPVTLSCSQTLNHNVMYWYQQKSSQAPKLLFHYYDKDFNNEADTPDNFQSRRPNTSFCFLDIRSPGLGDTAMYLCATSRAGAGARETQYFGPGTRLLVL.

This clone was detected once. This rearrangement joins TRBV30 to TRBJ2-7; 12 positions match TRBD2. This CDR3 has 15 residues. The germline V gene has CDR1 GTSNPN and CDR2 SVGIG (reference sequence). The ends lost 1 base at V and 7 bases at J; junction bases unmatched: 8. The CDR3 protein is CAWSGLAGALLEQYF. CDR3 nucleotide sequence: TGTGCCTGGAGTGGACTAGCGGGGGCCCTTCTGGAGCAGTACTTC.

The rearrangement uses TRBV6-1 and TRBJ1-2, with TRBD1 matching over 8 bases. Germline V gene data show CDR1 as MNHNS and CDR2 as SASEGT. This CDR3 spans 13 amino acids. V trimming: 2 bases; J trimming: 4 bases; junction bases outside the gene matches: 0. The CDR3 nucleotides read TGTGCCAGCAGTGAAACAGGGGGCTATGGCTACACCTTC. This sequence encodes CASSETGGYGYTF.

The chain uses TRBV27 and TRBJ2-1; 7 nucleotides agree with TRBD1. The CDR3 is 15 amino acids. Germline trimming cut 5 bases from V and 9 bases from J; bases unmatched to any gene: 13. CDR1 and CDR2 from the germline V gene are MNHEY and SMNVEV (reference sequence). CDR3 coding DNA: TGTGCCAGCAGTCCGGGCTCGACAGGGTGGGGTGAGCAGTTCTTC. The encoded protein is CASSPGSTGWGEQFF.

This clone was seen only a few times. The CDR3: CASSTQGGRSGNTIYF. DNA for the CDR3: TGTGCCAGTAGTACCCAAGGGGGCAGATCTGGAAACACCATATATTTT. The chain carries TRBV19 and TRBJ1-3; 7 bases map to TRBD1. V was pared by 4 bases and J by 1 base, with 7 bases of the junction left unmatched. Per germline, CDR1 LNHDA and CDR2 SQIVND (reference sequence). The CDR3 length is 16 residues.

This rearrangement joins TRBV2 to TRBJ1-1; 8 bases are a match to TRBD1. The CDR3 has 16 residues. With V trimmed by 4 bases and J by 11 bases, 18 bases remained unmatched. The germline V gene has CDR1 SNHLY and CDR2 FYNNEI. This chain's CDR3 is CASSVSRGQRDRRAFF. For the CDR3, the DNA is TGTGCCAGCAGTGTCTCCAGGGGGCAACGAGATAGGAGGGCTTTCTTT.

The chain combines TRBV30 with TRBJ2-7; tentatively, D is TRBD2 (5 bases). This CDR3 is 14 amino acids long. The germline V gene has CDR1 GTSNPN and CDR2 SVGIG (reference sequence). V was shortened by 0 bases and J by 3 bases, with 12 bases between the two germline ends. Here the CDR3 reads CAWSVRGTRYEQYF. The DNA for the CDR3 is TGTGCCTGGAGTGTACGGGGAACCCGCTACGAGCAGTACTTC.

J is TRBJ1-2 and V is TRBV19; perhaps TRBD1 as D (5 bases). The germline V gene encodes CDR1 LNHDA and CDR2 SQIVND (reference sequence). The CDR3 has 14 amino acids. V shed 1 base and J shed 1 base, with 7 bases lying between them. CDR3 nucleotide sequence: TGTGCCAGTAGTATAGCCGACAGTAACTATGGCTACACCTTC. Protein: CASSIADSNYGYTF.

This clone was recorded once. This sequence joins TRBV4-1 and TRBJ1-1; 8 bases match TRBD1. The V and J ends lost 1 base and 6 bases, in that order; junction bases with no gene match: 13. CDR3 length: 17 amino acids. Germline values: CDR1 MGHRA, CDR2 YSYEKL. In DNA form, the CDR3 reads TGCGCCAGCAGCCAAGTAGGGAATAGGGCAGGGGGCCCTGAAGCTTTCTTT. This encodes CASSQVGNRAGGPEAFF.

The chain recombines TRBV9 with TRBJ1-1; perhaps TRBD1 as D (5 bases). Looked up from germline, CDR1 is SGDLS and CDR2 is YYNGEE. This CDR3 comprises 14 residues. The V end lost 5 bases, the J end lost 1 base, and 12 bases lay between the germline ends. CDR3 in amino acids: CASSKRQRNTEAFF. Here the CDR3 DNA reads TGTGCCAGCAGTAAGAGACAGCGGAACACTGAAGCTTTCTTT.

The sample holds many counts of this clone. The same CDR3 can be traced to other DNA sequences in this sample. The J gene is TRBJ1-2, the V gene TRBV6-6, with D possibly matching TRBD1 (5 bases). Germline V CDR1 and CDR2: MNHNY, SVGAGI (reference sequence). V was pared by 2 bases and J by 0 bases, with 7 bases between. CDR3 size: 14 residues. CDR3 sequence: CASSYQGANYGYTF. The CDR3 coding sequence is TGTGCCAGCAGTTACCAAGGGGCTAACTATGGCTACACCTTC.

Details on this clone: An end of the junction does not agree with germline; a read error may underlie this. DNA for the CDR3: TGTGCCAGCAGCTCCAATGGAATCCGCACCGGGGAGTTGTTTTTT. It translates to CASSSNGIRTGELFF. The gene calls are TRBV13 and TRBJ2-2, with D perhaps TRBD2 (5 bases). Germline V gives CDR1 PRHDT, CDR2 FYEKMQ (reference sequence). This CDR3 is 15 amino acids long.